These 12 T cell receptor beta chains originate from one sample sequenced in a study of blood T cells in healthy people across ages. A second PCR, run for about 6 to 12 cycles, used a sample-barcoded 5' primer plus a J-beta primer mix. TCRdb recomputed calls from the 5' RACE reads with MiXCR, one row per CDR3 protein. The sample lists 1.5 million to 2 million distinct CDR3 sequences, about two fifths seen once, with more than 20% in the top ten. The sequenced sample consisted of blood. These receptors were collected from a human donor in good health.

The V and J genes are TRBV29-1 and TRBJ1-4; TRBD1 matches at 7 bases. The CDR3 has 14 amino acids. The V segment lost 8 bases and the J segment 1 base; nucleotides outside the gene matches: 7. Germline CDR1 is SQVTM and CDR2 is ANQGSEA. CDR3 in DNA: TGCAGCATTGCCCGGGACAGAACTAATGAAAAACTGTTTTTT. Protein product: CSIARDRTNEKLFF. Using reference TRBV29-1 and TRBJ1-4 for the parts outside the CDR3, the full variable domain is SAVISQKPSRDICQRGTSLTIQCQVDSQVTMMFWYRQQPGQSLTLIATANQGSEATYESGFVIDKFPISRPNLTFSTLTVSNMSPEDSSIYLCSIARDRTNEKLFFGSGTQLSVL.

The genes are TRBV9 and TRBJ1-1, with a possible D match to TRBD1 (6 bases). The germline gives CDR1 SGDLS, CDR2 YYNGEE. Trimming pared 4 bases from V and 6 bases from J, leaving 13 bases between. This CDR3 comprises 13 residues. CDR3 region: CASSSHGGAEAFF. As DNA, the CDR3 is TGTGCCAGCAGCTCCCATGGGGGCGCTGAAGCTTTCTTT.

At least ten counts were recorded for this clonotype. The chain combines TRBV12-3 or TRBV12-4 with TRBJ1-1; tentative D call: TRBD1 (5 bases). The CDR3 runs to 12 residues. The V and J ends lost 6 bases and 4 bases respectively, with 9 bases between them. The CDR3 DNA follows: TGTGCCAGCAGCCCAGGGAGCACTGAAGCTTTCTTT. It encodes CASSPGSTEAFF.

The chain joins TRBV6-5 to TRBJ1-6; D not certain. V shed 2 bases and J shed 10 bases, with 9 bases lying between them. This CDR3 region has 13 residues. Germline values: CDR1 MNHEY, CDR2 SVGAGI. The CDR3 DNA is TGTGCCAGCAGTTACACTACCGGGTCACCCCTCCACTTT. As protein: CASSYTTGSPLHF.

This clonotype has a handful of counts. The V and J genes are TRBV13 and TRBJ2-5, with a tentative D call TRBD2 (6 bases). The CDR3 has 16 residues. Germline loops: CDR1 PRHDT, CDR2 FYEKMQ (reference sequence). V shed 5 bases and J shed 11 bases, with 27 bases lying between them. CDR3 region: CASSTATGTPKREQYF. The CDR3 DNA follows: TGTGCCAGCAGCACAGCGACGGGGACTCCTAAACGGGAGCAGTACTTC.

This chain connects TRBV7-2 to TRBJ2-3; the D is unclear. The CDR3 is 14 amino acids. The germline CDR1 and CDR2 sequences are SGHTA and FQGNSA. V was cut by 4 bases and J by 6 bases, with 14 bases left in between. CDR3 protein: CASSCARLVDTQYF. For the CDR3, the DNA is TGTGCCAGCAGCTGCGCGCGACTCGTGGATACGCAGTATTTT. The entire variable domain, with the rest obtained from reference TRBV7-2 and TRBJ2-3, is as follows: GAGVSQSPSNKVTEKGKDVELRCDPISGHTALYWYRQSLGQGLEFLIYFQGNSAPDKSGLPSDRFSAERTGGSVSTLTIQRTQQEDSAVYLCASSCARLVDTQYFGPGTRLTVL.

This chain links TRBV20-1 with TRBJ2-7; D not certain. Germline lookup yields CDR1 DFQATT and CDR2 SNEGSKA (reference sequence). V shed 0 bases and J shed 0 bases, with 9 bases lying between them. There are 14 residues in the CDR3. The CDR3 nucleotides read TGCAGTGCTAGAGATGCGGTTTCCTCCTACGAGCAGTACTTC. Translation gives CSARDAVSSYEQYF.

This chain connects TRBV28 to TRBJ2-3; unclear D gene. Per germline, CDR1 MDHEN and CDR2 SYDVKM. Trimming took 3 bases from V and 1 from J, leaving 11 bases between them. CDR3 length: 15 residues. This chain's CDR3 is CASSFVQLGTDTQYF. The CDR3 DNA sequence: TGTGCCAGCAGTTTTGTCCAACTCGGCACAGATACGCAGTATTTT.

This clonotype has at least ten counts. The rearrangement joins TRBV12-3 or TRBV12-4 to TRBJ2-5, with 8 bases fitting TRBD2. J lost 1 base, V lost 3 bases, and 1 base had no gene match. The CDR3 has 14 residues. The CDR3 region is CASSFAGGQETQYF. CDR3 bases: TGTGCCAGCAGTTTCGCGGGGGGCCAAGAGACCCAGTACTTC.

About this clonotype itself: Possible read error: a much larger clone is one base away. The J gene is TRBJ2-4, the V gene TRBV9, with 8 positions matching TRBD1. The CDR3 has 16 residues. V was pared by 3 bases and J by 0 bases, with 5 bases of the junction left unmatched. Germline lookup yields CDR1 SGDLS and CDR2 YYNGEE. In nucleotides, the CDR3 is TGTGCCAGCAGCGAAGGACAGGGACTAGCCAAAAACATTCAGTACTTC. Protein product: CASSEGQGLAKNIQYF.

The rearrangement joins TRBV12-3 or TRBV12-4 to TRBJ1-5, with TRBD1 matching 7 bases. CDR3 length: 14 residues. Germline trimming cut 5 bases from V and 5 bases from J; bases unmatched to any gene: 6. CDR3 sequence: CASSRQGRDQPQHF. The CDR3 DNA reads as TGTGCCAGCAGTCGACAGGGAAGGGATCAGCCCCAGCATTTT.

This rearrangement joins TRBV5-5 to TRBJ2-7; D unclear. The germline gives CDR1 SGHKS, CDR2 YYEKEE (reference sequence). The CDR3 spans 13 residues. V lost 0 bases and J 6 bases, leaving 10 bases between the germline ends. CDR3 bases: TGTGCCAGCAGCTTGGGGTTTTCTACCGAGCAGTACTTC. This encodes CASSLGFSTEQYF. Together with reference TRBV5-5 and TRBJ2-7, the CDR3 gives the full variable domain: DAGVTQSPTHLIKTRGQQVTLRCSPISGHKSVSWYQQVLGQGPQFIFQYYEKEERGRGNFPDRFSARQFPNYSSELNVNALLLGDSALYLCASSLGFSTEQYFGPGTRLTVT.